Included here is one T cell receptor beta chain sequence, with context. Its binding antigen is unknown. Base-call qualities are not available, and no considerably larger clone is one nucleotide away. Patients with a history of autoimmune disease or receiving systemic immunosuppression were excluded from the trial. Peripheral blood for TCR sequencing was collected from all dose cohorts at baseline, on cycle 4 day 1, and on cycle 7 day 1. Samples were obtained from an open-label, multicenter, first-in-human phase I dose-escalation trial of ivuxolimab. Adults with locally advanced or metastatic head and neck squamous cell, hepatocellular, melanoma or renal cell carcinoma were enrolled in the trial. Before TCR sequencing, CD4+ T cells and CD8+ T cells were sorted from peripheral blood as separate populations. To sequence the TCRbeta CDR3 region, genomic DNA was isolated from the sorted cells. The immunoSEQ Assay was used for sequencing of TCRbeta CDR3 regions. TCRdb obtained this table from immuneACCESS and retained in-frame rearrangements with V and J assigned. These tables miss some clones; where compared with another copy, unresolved V genes account for less than half of the shortfall, and the remainder is unexplained. The sample data list under 90,000 clones, and about 90% of these were observed just once. The top ten hold 2.5% of the sample.

The data originate from a study of OX40 agonist ivuxolimab in advanced cancers. General notes on the study: Ivuxolimab was an agonistic, fully human IgG2 monoclonal antibody directed against OX40 (CD134), a costimulatory receptor. Intravenous ivuxolimab was administered to patients every 2 weeks at six dose levels: 0.01, 0.1, 0.3, 1.5, 3 and 10 mg/kg. Of the roughly 51 patients in dose escalation, about 20 had hepatocellular carcinoma, some 15 had melanoma, 9 had renal cell carcinoma and 9 had head and neck cancer. A male proportion of almost 85% and a mean age of around 60 years, ranging from 23 to 79, were recorded for the dose-escalation cohort. Patients were allowed to have had prior anti-PD-1, anti-PD-L1 or anti-CTLA-4 therapy, and 30% to 40% of the dose-escalation patients had been treated with checkpoint inhibitors. Partial responses occurred in three dose-escalation patients, of whom one had hepatocellular carcinoma and two had cutaneous melanoma. The point of sequencing TCRbeta in the periphery was to test whether ivuxolimab changed TCR sequence diversity and drove clonal T-cell expansion. The paper describes the monotherapy dose-escalation part (N = 52 patients) of the phase I trial of ivuxolimab.

Overall results and qualifications from the work: Low levels of normalized T-cell clonal expansion were also shown by some nonresponding patients. In the 0.1-3.0 mg/kg groups, partial responders were among the patients with the lowest normalized peripheral clonal expansion, particularly in CD8+ T cells. Which antigens the clonally expanded peripheral T cells were specific for was not determined. On average, CD8+ T cells showed more expanded clones than CD4+ T cells after ivuxolimab. At doses from 0.1 to 3.0 mg/kg, clonal expansion was seen in both CD4+ and CD8+ blood T cells between baseline and week 6.

The sample here was CD4+ or CD8+ T cells sorted from blood, taken in a trial of the OX40 agonist ivuxolimab. This receptor was taken from an adult with an advanced solid tumor such as melanoma, head and neck, liver or kidney cancer.

The DNA sequence is TGTGCCAGCATCACCCTGGCTCAGGGCTGGGGGAACACTGAAGCTTTCTTT. This is translated as CASITLAQGWGNTEAFF. The chain is encoded by TRBV5-6 joined to TRBJ1-1; the D gene is perhaps TRBD1, from 5 matching bases. Looking up the germline V gene yields CDR1 SGHDT and CDR2 YYEEEE. Spanning cysteine to phenylalanine, the CDR3 consists of 17 amino acids. Here the CDR3 DNA is all that survives: 51 bases in frame from base 1. V sheds 6 bases and J sheds 1 base, leaving 22 bases between their ends.